This T cell receptor (beta chain) stems from a study of cytotoxic CD8 clonotypes in ibrutinib-treated CLL. About the research overall: Among patients, some 24 responded partially and 2 completely; some 15 then stayed remitted and roughly 12 progressed after median about six years.

As for this clone: Its specificity is not known.

This CDR3 comprises 16 residues. Study-wide points: Public clonotypes, an uncommon group, contracted or remained stable on treatment. Whereas clonality rose at ibrutinib response, it declined toward baseline at progression.

Clones were read by immunoSEQ multiplex PCR, and TCRdb kept only the in-frame ones, dropping some. This sample has roughly 250,000 clones, with 70% found just once. The TCR originated in a human donor with chronic lymphocytic leukemia. Sequences were derived from PBMCs, sampled after 24 months of ibrutinib treatment. The chain couples TRBV1 to TRBJ2-3; the table's D call of TRBD2 was not tested on the DNA. TRBV1 is reported as a pseudogene. The CDR3 spells CTSSQDGGTGTDTQYF. In DNA, the CDR3 is TGCACCAGCAGCCAAGATGGAGGTACGGGCACAGATACGCAGTATTTT.